This T cell receptor beta chain was profiled in a study of cytomegalovirus exposure and HLA in healthy donors. Study-wide background: The Caucasian-associated ancestry cluster contained roughly four fifths of the approximately 400 genotyped donors.

The PCR used 60 Vbeta and 13 Jbeta primers. Generated by immunoSEQ multiplex PCR, the TCRdb table keeps only in-frame clones and is missing some. The sample comprises tens of thousands of clones, around 68% of which are singletons, and about a tenth rests with the top ten. The CDR3 covers 14 residues. With 0 bases removed from V and 8 bases from J, the gap between germline ends came to 11 bases. Germline V lookup: CDR1 SGHTA, CDR2 FQGNSA. Each donor was healthy, and each was a bone marrow donor. Material: PBMCs. The chain carries TRBV7-2 and TRBJ2-1, with D hard to call. The clonotype originates from a woman aged 25-40 years in good health and CMV-seronegative. CDR3 loop: CASSLAINSHEQFF. CDR3 coding DNA: TGTGCCAGCAGCTTAGCGATAAATAGCCATGAGCAGTTCTTC.